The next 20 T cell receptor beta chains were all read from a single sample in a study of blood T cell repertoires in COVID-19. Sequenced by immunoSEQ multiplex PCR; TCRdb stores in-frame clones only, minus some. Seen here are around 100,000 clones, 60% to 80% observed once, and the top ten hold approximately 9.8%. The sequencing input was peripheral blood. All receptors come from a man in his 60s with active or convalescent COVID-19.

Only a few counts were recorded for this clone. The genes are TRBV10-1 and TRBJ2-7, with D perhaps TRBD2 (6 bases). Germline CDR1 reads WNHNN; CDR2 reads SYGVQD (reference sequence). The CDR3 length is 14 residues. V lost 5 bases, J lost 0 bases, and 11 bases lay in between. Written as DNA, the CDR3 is TGCGCCAGCAGTCCCGTGACTAGCTCCTACGAGCAGTACGTC. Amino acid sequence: CASSPVTSSYEQYV.

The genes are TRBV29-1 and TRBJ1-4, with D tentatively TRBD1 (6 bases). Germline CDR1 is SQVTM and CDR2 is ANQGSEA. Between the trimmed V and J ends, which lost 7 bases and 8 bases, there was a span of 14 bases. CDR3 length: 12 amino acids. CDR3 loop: CSALQGTEKLFF. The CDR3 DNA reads TGCAGCGCATTACAGGGCACCGAAAAACTGTTTTTT.

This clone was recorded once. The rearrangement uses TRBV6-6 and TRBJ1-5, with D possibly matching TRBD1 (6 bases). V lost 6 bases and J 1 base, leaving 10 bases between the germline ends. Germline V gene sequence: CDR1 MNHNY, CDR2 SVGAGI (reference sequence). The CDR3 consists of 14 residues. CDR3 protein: CASRPTGSNQPQHF. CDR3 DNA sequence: TGTGCCAGCAGACCGACAGGAAGCAATCAGCCCCAGCATTTT.

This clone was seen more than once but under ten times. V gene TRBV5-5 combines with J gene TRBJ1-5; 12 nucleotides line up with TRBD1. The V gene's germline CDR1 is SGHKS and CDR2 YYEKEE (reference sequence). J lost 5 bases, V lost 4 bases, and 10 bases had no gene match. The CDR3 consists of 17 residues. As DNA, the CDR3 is TGTGCCAGCAGCCCCGTCGGGACAGGGGGCCCGGATCAGCCCCAGCATTTT. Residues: CASSPVGTGGPDQPQHF.

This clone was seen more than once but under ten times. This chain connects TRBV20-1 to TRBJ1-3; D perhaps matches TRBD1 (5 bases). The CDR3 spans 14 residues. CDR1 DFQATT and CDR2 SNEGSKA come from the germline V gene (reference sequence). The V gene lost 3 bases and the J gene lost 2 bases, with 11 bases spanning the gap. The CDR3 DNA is TGCAGTGCTAGTCCTGAGACAGCTGGAAACACCATATATTTT. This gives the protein CSASPETAGNTIYF.

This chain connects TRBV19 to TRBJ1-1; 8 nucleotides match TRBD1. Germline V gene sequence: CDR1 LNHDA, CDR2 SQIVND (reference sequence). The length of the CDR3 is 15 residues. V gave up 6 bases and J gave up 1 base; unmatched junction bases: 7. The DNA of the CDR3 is TGTGCCAGTAGGACGGACAGGGTGGAGAACACTGAAGCTTTCTTT. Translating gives CASRTDRVENTEAFF. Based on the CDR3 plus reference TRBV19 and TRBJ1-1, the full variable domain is DGGITQSPKYLFRKEGQNVTLSCEQNLNHDAMYWYRQDPGQGLRLIYYSQIVNDFQKGDIAEGYSVSREKKESFPLTVTSAQKNPTAFYLCASRTDRVENTEAFFGQGTRLTVV.

The CDR3 loop is CASSLGQGAHTEAFF. Here the CDR3 DNA reads TGTGCCAGCAGCTTGGGGCAGGGGGCTCACACTGAAGCTTTCTTT. V and J are TRBV5-4 and TRBJ1-1; 8 bases match TRBD1. This CDR3 has 15 residues. Trimming took 0 bases from V and 3 from J; bases not matched to a gene: 4. Germline loops: CDR1 SGHNT, CDR2 YYREEE (reference sequence). Looking up the rest from reference TRBV5-4 and TRBJ1-1 gives the full variable domain: ETGVTQSPTHLIKTRGQQVTLRCSSQSGHNTVSWYQQALGQGPQFIFQYYREEENGRGNFPPRFSGLQFPNYSSELNVNALELDDSALYLCASSLGQGAHTEAFFGQGTRLTVV.

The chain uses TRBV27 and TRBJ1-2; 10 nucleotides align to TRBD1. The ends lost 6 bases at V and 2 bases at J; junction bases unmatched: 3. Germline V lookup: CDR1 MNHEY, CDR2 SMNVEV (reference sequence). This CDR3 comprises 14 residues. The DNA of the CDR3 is TGTGCCAGCAGGACAGGGGGCCGCAACTATGGCTACACCTTC. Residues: CASRTGGRNYGYTF.

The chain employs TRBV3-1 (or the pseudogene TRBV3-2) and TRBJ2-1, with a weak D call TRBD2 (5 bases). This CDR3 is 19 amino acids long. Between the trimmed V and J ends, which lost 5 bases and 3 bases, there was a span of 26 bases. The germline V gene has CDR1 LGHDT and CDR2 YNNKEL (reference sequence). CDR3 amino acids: CASSGMGVATPLNYNEQFF. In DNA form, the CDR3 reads TGTGCCAGCAGCGGGATGGGTGTAGCGACTCCCTTAAACTACAATGAGCAGTTCTTC.

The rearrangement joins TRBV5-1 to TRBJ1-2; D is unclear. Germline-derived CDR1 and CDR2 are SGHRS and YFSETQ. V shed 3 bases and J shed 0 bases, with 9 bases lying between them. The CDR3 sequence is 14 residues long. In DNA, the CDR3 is TGCGCCAGCAGCTCGGACTTCGCTAACTATGGCTACACCTTC. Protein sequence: CASSSDFANYGYTF.

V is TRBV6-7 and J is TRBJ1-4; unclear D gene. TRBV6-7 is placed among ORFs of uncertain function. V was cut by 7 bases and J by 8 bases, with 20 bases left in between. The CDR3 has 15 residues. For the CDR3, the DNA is TGTGCCAGCAAGTTCCAAGGCAGCGTAAGGGAAAAACTGTTTTTT. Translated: CASKFQGSVREKLFF.

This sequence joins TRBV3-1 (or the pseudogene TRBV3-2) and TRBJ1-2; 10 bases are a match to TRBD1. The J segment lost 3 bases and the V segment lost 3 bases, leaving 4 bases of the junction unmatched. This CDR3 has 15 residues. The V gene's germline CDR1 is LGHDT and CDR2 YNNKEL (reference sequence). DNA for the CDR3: TGTGCCAGCAGCCACCCGACAGGGGGCCACTATGGCTACACCTTC. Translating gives CASSHPTGGHYGYTF.

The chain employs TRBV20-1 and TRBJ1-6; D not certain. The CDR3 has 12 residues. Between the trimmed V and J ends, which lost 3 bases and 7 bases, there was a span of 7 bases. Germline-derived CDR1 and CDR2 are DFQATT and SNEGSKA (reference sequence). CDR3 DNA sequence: TGCAGTGCTAGTTCCCGGAATTCACCCCTCCACTTT. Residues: CSASSRNSPLHF.

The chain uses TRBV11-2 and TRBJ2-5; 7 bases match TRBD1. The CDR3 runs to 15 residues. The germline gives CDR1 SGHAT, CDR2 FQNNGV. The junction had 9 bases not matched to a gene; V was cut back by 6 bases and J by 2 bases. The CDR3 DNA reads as TGTGCCAGCAGACCCGGGACAGCAACTCAAGAGACCCAGTACTTC. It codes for CASRPGTATQETQYF.

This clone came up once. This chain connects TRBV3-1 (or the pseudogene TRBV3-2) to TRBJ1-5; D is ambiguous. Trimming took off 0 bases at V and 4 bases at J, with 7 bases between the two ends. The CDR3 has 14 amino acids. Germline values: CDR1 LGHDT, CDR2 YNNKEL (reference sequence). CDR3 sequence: CASSQDPGNQPQHF. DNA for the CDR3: TGTGCCAGCAGCCAAGATCCGGGGAATCAGCCCCAGCATTTT.

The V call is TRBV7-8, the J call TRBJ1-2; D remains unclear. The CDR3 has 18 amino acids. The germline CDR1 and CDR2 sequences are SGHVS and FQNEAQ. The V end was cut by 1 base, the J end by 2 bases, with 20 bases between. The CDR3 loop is CASSLEPRWLNPNYGYTF. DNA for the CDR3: TGTGCCAGCAGCTTAGAACCGCGGTGGCTCAACCCAAACTATGGCTACACCTTC.

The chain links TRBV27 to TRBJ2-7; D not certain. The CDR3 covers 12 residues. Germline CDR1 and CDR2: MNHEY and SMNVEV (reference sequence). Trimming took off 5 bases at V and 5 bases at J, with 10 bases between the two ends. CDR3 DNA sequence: TGTGCCAGCAGTCCAGGATTGGACGAGCAGTACTTC. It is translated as CASSPGLDEQYF.

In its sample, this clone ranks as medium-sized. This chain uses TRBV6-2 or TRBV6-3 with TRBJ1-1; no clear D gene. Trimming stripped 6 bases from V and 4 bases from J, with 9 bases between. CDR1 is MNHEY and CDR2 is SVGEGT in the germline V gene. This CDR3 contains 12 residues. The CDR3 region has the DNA TGTGCCAGCAGCCACTGGAGCACTGAAGCTTTCTTT. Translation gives CASSHWSTEAFF.

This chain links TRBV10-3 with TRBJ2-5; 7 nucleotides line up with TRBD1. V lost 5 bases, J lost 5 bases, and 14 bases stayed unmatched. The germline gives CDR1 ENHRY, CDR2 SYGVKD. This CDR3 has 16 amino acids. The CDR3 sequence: CAISPGGQEIRETQYF. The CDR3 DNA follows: TGTGCCATCAGTCCGGGCGGACAGGAGATCAGGGAGACCCAGTACTTC.

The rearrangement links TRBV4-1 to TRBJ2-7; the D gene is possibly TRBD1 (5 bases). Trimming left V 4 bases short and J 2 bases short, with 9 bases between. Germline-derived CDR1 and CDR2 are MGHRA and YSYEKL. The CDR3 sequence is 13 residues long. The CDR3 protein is CASSPQVTYEQYF. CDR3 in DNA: TGCGCCAGCAGCCCACAGGTAACCTACGAGCAGTACTTC.